The T cell receptor beta chain described here comes from a study of post-analysis software for immune sequencing data. Study as a whole: The disease courses covered relapsing-remitting, secondary progressive and progressive-relapsing multiple sclerosis.

This CDR3 is built from 15 residues. Germline V gives CDR1 DFQATT, CDR2 SNEGSKA (reference sequence). V shed 6 bases, J shed 7 bases, and the junction held 15 bases outside the gene matches. General study results and limits: Comparison of patients with controls showed about 5 TRBV segments more frequent in patients, TRBV5-6, TRBV5-1 and TRBV20-1 among them. There was significantly lower normalized Chao1 diversity in multiple sclerosis patients than in controls. Strong co-clustering by F measure was seen for same-batch samples.

Details on this clonotype: The antigen remains undetermined.

Prepared TCR beta cDNA libraries contained unique molecular identifiers. TCRdb fed the PCR reads into MiXCR, producing one record per CDR3 protein. The sample consists of approximately 660,000 distinct CDR3 sequences, 59% of them appearing once. V gene TRBV20-1 combines with J gene TRBJ2-1; 7 bases align to TRBD2. Specimen: blood. The clonotype originates from a girl under 10 years old with multiple sclerosis. DNA for the CDR3: TGCAGTGCGCTAGAAATAGCGGGCCTTAGGAATGAGCAGTTCTTC. Amino acid sequence: CSALEIAGLRNEQFF.